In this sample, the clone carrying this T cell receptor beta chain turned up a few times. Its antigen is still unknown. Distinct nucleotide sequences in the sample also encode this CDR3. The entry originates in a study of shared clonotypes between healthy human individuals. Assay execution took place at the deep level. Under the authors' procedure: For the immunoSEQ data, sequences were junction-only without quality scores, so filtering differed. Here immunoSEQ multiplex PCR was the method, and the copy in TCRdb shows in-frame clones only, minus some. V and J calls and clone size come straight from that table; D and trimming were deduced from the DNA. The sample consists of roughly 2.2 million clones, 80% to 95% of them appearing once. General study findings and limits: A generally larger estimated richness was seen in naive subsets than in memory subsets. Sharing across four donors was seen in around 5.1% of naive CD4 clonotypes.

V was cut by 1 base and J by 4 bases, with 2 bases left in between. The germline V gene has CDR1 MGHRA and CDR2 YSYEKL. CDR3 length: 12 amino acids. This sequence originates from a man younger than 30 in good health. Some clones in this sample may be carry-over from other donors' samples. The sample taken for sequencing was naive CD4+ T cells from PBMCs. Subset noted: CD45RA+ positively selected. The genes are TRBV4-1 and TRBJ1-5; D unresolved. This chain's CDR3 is CASSQVNQPQHF. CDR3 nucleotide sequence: TGCGCCAGCAGCCAAGTTAATCAGCCCCAGCATTTT.